This entry features one TCR beta chain sequence. The data derive from a study of blood T cell repertoires in COVID-19. The table came from immunoSEQ multiplex PCR; TCRdb's copy has only in-frame clones and leaves some out. This table has about 120,000 clones, around 90% appearing once. Germline V gene sequence: CDR1 LGHNA, CDR2 YNFKEQ. V gave up 6 bases and J gave up 3 bases, with 17 bases separating them. This CDR3 comprises 15 residues. The sequence derives from a woman aged 60-75 years with COVID-19, enrolled during active disease. The J gene is TRBJ1-2, the V gene TRBV4-2; D may be TRBD1 (5 bases). The sample was peripheral blood. The CDR3 DNA sequence: TGTGCCAGCAGATCGGGGGAAGGGCGCGACTATGGCTACACCTTC. Translated: CASRSGEGRDYGYTF.